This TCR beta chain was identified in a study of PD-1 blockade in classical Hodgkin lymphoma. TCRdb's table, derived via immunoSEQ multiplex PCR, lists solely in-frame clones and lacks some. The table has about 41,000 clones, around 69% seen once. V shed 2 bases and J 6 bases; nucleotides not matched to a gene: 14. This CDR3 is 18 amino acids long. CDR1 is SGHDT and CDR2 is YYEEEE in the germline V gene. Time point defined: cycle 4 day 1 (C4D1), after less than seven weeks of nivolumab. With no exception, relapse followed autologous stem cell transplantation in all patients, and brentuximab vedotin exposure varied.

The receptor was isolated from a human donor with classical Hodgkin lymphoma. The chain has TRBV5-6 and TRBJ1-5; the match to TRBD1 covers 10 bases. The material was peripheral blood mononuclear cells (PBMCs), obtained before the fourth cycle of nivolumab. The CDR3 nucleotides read TGTGCCAGCAGCTTAAATTCCGGGACAGGGGAATTCGGTCAGCCCCAGCATTTT. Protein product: CASSLNSGTGEFGQPQHF.